A selection of T cell receptor beta chains follows, all from one sample in a study of T cells in Graves' hyperthyroidism and ophthalmopathy. TCRdb ran MiXCR on the multiplex PCR reads and lists one entry per CDR3 protein. The sample holds roughly 400,000 distinct CDR3 sequences; approximately 25% are singletons and the top ten take less than 75%. Sequenced sample: blood. The source is a man aged 45-65 years with Graves' hyperthyroidism. The CDR3 runs from the conserved cysteine through the conserved F or W. The D gene is left open where the match is weak. The size of a clone is reported for some rows only, either as once, few or many, or as a class for expanded clones.

clone size: many; J gene: TRBJ2-3; D gene: .; V gene: TRBV29-1; CDR3 DNA: TGCAGTGTGCGGGGAGGCACAGATACGCAGTATTTT; CDR3 protein: CSVRGGTDTQYF
clone size: many; J gene: TRBJ2-2; D gene: TRBD2; V gene: TRBV24-1; CDR3 DNA: TGTGCCACCAAAGGTAGCGGGAGAAACACCGGGGAGCTGTTTTTT; CDR3 protein: CATKGSGRNTGELFF
clone size: many; J gene: TRBJ1-1; D gene: .; V gene: TRBV28; CDR3 DNA: TGTGCCAGCAGTCCGAGTTTTGTGGGGGGGCTGACTGAAGCTTTCTTT; CDR3 protein: CASSPSFVGGLTEAFF
clone size: many; J gene: TRBJ2-1; D gene: .; V gene: TRBV10-3; CDR3 DNA: TGTGCCACCCGCCCCGCCCCACGGGGTGAGCAGTTCTTC; CDR3 protein: CATRPAPRGEQFF
clone size: .; J gene: TRBJ2-7; D gene: TRBD2; V gene: TRBV19; CDR3 DNA: TGTGCCACCCGGGTAGCGGGATCCTACGAGCAGTACTTC; CDR3 protein: CATRVAGSYEQYF
clone size: few; J gene: TRBJ2-7; D gene: .; V gene: TRBV5-1; CDR3 DNA: TGCGCCAGCAGCTTGGACGGGAGACCGCTCGAGCAGTACTTC; CDR3 protein: CASSLDGRPLEQYF
clone size: .; J gene: TRBJ2-7; D gene: TRBD2; V gene: TRBV27; CDR3 DNA: TGTGCCAGCAGTTTGGTGGCGGGAGGGTTCTCCTACGAGCAGTACTTC; CDR3 protein: CASSLVAGGFSYEQYF
clone size: few; J gene: TRBJ1-3; D gene: .; V gene: TRBV5-8; CDR3 DNA: TGTGCCAGCAGCTTCGACAGAACTGGAAACACCATATATTTT; CDR3 protein: CASSFDRTGNTIYF
clone size: .; J gene: TRBJ2-1; D gene: TRBD2; V gene: TRBV18; CDR3 DNA: TGTGCCAGCTCACCTAGCGGGAAAGTCTACAATGAGCAGTTCTTC; CDR3 protein: CASSPSGKVYNEQFF
clone size: .; J gene: TRBJ2-3; D gene: TRBD2; V gene: TRBV7-9; CDR3 DNA: TGTGCCAGCAGCTGGGACTACTCCGATACGCAGTATTTT; CDR3 protein: CASSWDYSDTQYF
clone size: many; J gene: TRBJ2-1; D gene: .; V gene: TRBV5-1; CDR3 DNA: TGCGCCAGCAGTTACGGTGGACTGGAGCAGTTCTTC; CDR3 protein: CASSYGGLEQFF
clone size: few; J gene: TRBJ2-3; D gene: TRBD1; V gene: TRBV7-9; CDR3 DNA: TGTGCCAGCAGCCCCCAGGGGGCGCGGGCAGATACGCAGTATTTT; CDR3 protein: CASSPQGARADTQYF
clone size: few; J gene: TRBJ2-5; D gene: .; V gene: TRBV5-4; CDR3 DNA: TGTGCCAGCAGCGTAGACAACCAAGAGACCCAGTACTTC; CDR3 protein: CASSVDNQETQYF
clone size: .; J gene: TRBJ2-4; D gene: .; V gene: TRBV9; CDR3 DNA: TGTGCCAGCAGCAGGGGTCGGGAAAACATTCAGTACTTC; CDR3 protein: CASSRGRENIQYF
clone size: few; J gene: TRBJ2-3; D gene: .; V gene: TRBV18; CDR3 DNA: TGTGCCAGCTCACGTTGGGACTCCGTGGGAGATACGCAGTATTTT; CDR3 protein: CASSRWDSVGDTQYF
clone size: .; J gene: TRBJ2-7; D gene: TRBD2; V gene: TRBV10-3; CDR3 DNA: TGTGCCATCAGTGTCGACAGGACTAGCGGGAGGAACCCAATTTCACGCTACGAGCAGTACTTC; CDR3 protein: CAISVDRTSGRNPISRYEQYF
clone size: .; J gene: TRBJ2-7; D gene: TRBD2; V gene: TRBV12-3/TRBV12-4; CDR3 DNA: TGTGCCAGCAGTCCTTCAGGGCTAGCGGGATGGGGCGAGCAGTACTTC; CDR3 protein: CASSPSGLAGWGEQYF
clone size: .; J gene: TRBJ1-2; D gene: .; V gene: TRBV6-1; CDR3 DNA: TGTGCCAGCAGTGAAATGCAGGGACTTATCTATGGCTACACCTTC; CDR3 protein: CASSEMQGLIYGYTF
clone size: .; J gene: TRBJ2-7; D gene: .; V gene: TRBV12-3/TRBV12-4; CDR3 DNA: TGTGCCAGCATGAGGGCGGACTCCTACGAGCAGTACTTC; CDR3 protein: CASMRADSYEQYF
clone size: .; J gene: TRBJ2-3; D gene: .; V gene: TRBV6-1; CDR3 DNA: TGTGCCAGCATCCGTGGAGGGATCCTGACAGATACGCAGTATTTT; CDR3 protein: CASIRGGILTDTQYF
clone size: once; J gene: TRBJ2-1; D gene: TRBD2; V gene: TRBV4-1; CDR3 DNA: TGCGCCAGCAGCCAGAGACCAGCGGGAGCCTATGAGCAGTTCTTC; CDR3 protein: CASSQRPAGAYEQFF
clone size: many; J gene: TRBJ1-2; D gene: .; V gene: TRBV12-3/TRBV12-4; CDR3 DNA: TGTGCCAGCAGTTTACGAGAGCATGGCTACACCTTC; CDR3 protein: CASSLREHGYTF
clone size: few; J gene: TRBJ1-1; D gene: .; V gene: TRBV5-1; CDR3 DNA: TGCGCCAGCAGCTTGGGGATTGGACCCCAAGGGACTGAAGCTTTCTTT; CDR3 protein: CASSLGIGPQGTEAFF
clone size: few; J gene: TRBJ1-2; D gene: .; V gene: TRBV27; CDR3 DNA: TGTGCCAGCAGTTTTTTGGGCGTGTCTAACTATGGCTACACCTTC; CDR3 protein: CASSFLGVSNYGYTF
clone size: few; J gene: TRBJ2-3; D gene: .; V gene: TRBV14; CDR3 DNA: TGTGCCAGCAGCGGGCAGCGCACAGATACGCAGTATTTT; CDR3 protein: CASSGQRTDTQYF
clone size: .; J gene: TRBJ1-2; D gene: TRBD1; V gene: TRBV19; CDR3 DNA: TGTGCCAGTAGTTTCCCCGGGACAGGGATCTATGGCTACACCTTC; CDR3 protein: CASSFPGTGIYGYTF
clone size: .; J gene: TRBJ2-2; D gene: .; V gene: TRBV28; CDR3 DNA: TGTGCCAGCACAACAGGACTGCCGAACACCGGGGAGCTGTTTTTT; CDR3 protein: CASTTGLPNTGELFF
clone size: many; J gene: TRBJ1-2; D gene: .; V gene: TRBV5-1; CDR3 DNA: TGCGCCAGCAGCTACACTGCAGGGGACTATGGCTACACCTTC; CDR3 protein: CASSYTAGDYGYTF
clone size: once; J gene: TRBJ2-5; D gene: TRBD2; V gene: TRBV2; CDR3 DNA: TGTGCCAGCAGTGAATCATCTAGCGGGGGAGAGACCCAGTACTTC; CDR3 protein: CASSESSSGGETQYF
clone size: many; J gene: TRBJ2-5; D gene: TRBD2; V gene: TRBV2; CDR3 DNA: TGTGCCAGCAGTTTTCGAAGACTAGCGGGAGTCGAGACCCAGTACTTC; CDR3 protein: CASSFRRLAGVETQYF
clone size: .; J gene: TRBJ2-1; D gene: TRBD2; V gene: TRBV7-2; CDR3 DNA: TGTGCCAGCAGACAAGCGGGAGGGAATGAGCAGTTCTTC; CDR3 protein: CASRQAGGNEQFF
clone size: .; J gene: TRBJ2-3; D gene: TRBD2; V gene: TRBV10-1; CDR3 DNA: TGCGCCAGCAGTGGGTCGACTAGCGGGGCCCCCACAGATACGCAGTATTTT; CDR3 protein: CASSGSTSGAPTDTQYF
clone size: many; J gene: TRBJ1-1; D gene: TRBD1; V gene: TRBV28; CDR3 DNA: TGTGCCAGCAGTTCACAGGGGGCAAACACTGAAGCTTTCTTT; CDR3 protein: CASSSQGANTEAFF
clone size: .; J gene: TRBJ2-1; D gene: .; V gene: TRBV7-2; CDR3 DNA: TGTGCCAGCAGCCCTGTGACTTATTCTTACAATGAGCAGTTCTTC; CDR3 protein: CASSPVTYSYNEQFF
clone size: .; J gene: TRBJ1-1; D gene: TRBD1; V gene: TRBV5-5; CDR3 DNA: TGTGCCAGCAGCATTACCCGACAGGGTGGGACTGAAGCTTTCTTT; CDR3 protein: CASSITRQGGTEAFF
clone size: .; J gene: TRBJ1-3; D gene: .; V gene: TRBV20-1; CDR3 DNA: TGCAGTGCTCGCACGACATATCGAGGAAACACCATATATTTT; CDR3 protein: CSARTTYRGNTIYF
clone size: few; J gene: TRBJ2-7; D gene: .; V gene: TRBV3-1; CDR3 DNA: TGTGCCAGCAGCGACCATGGCGGGGAGCAGTACTTC; CDR3 protein: CASSDHGGEQYF
clone size: .; J gene: TRBJ1-2; D gene: .; V gene: TRBV5-1; CDR3 DNA: TGCGCCAGCAGCTTGGGACAGATGAACTATGGCTACACCTTC; CDR3 protein: CASSLGQMNYGYTF
clone size: once; J gene: TRBJ2-5; D gene: TRBD1; V gene: TRBV2; CDR3 DNA: TGTGCCAGCAGGTACAGGGGGCCCCAAGAGACCCAGTACTTC; CDR3 protein: CASRYRGPQETQYF
clone size: .; J gene: TRBJ2-5; D gene: .; V gene: TRBV7-2; CDR3 DNA: TGTGCCAGCCTTGGAGGGGGGGGGTACCAAGAGACCCAGTACTTC; CDR3 protein: CASLGGGGYQETQYF
clone size: few; J gene: TRBJ1-1; D gene: .; V gene: TRBV6-1; CDR3 DNA: TGTGCCAGCATCGACGGTACTTCGGCCCGGCAAGCTTTCTTT; CDR3 protein: CASIDGTSARQAFF
clone size: many; J gene: TRBJ2-3; D gene: .; V gene: TRBV2; CDR3 DNA: TGTGCCAGCAGTGATCCGATTAGCAGAGGCACAGATACGCAGTATTTT; CDR3 protein: CASSDPISRGTDTQYF
clone size: few; J gene: TRBJ2-2; D gene: .; V gene: TRBV20-1; CDR3 DNA: TGCAGTGCCCCTGCCAGGGGAACCGGGGAGCTGTTTTTT; CDR3 protein: CSAPARGTGELFF
clone size: .; J gene: TRBJ2-1; D gene: .; V gene: TRBV29-1; CDR3 DNA: TGCAGCGTTGGAGGCAGGTTCAACAATGAGCAGTTCTTC; CDR3 protein: CSVGGRFNNEQFF
clone size: few; J gene: TRBJ2-1; D gene: .; V gene: TRBV6-2/TRBV6-3; CDR3 DNA: TGTGCCAGCAGTGACAGAACGACGGAACGCTACAATGAGCAGTTCTTC; CDR3 protein: CASSDRTTERYNEQFF
clone size: many; J gene: TRBJ2-5; D gene: TRBD1; V gene: TRBV18; CDR3 DNA: TGTGCCAGCTCCAAGACAGGGGAAGAGACCCAGTACTTC; CDR3 protein: CASSKTGEETQYF
clone size: .; J gene: TRBJ1-3; D gene: .; V gene: TRBV13; CDR3 DNA: TGTGCCAGCAGCTTAAGGGCCCATTTCTCCTCTGGAAACACCATATATTTT; CDR3 protein: CASSLRAHFSSGNTIYF
clone size: .; J gene: TRBJ1-4; D gene: .; V gene: TRBV5-4; CDR3 DNA: TGTGCCAGCAGCTATTGGGGAGTTAATGAAAAACTGTTTTTT; CDR3 protein: CASSYWGVNEKLFF
clone size: many; J gene: TRBJ2-5; D gene: .; V gene: TRBV7-2; CDR3 DNA: TGTGCCAGCAGCTTAGGGTGGACCCAGTACTTC; CDR3 protein: CASSLGWTQYF
clone size: few; J gene: TRBJ2-1; D gene: TRBD2; V gene: TRBV18; CDR3 DNA: TGTGCCAGCTCACCACTCACTAGCGGGGACTACAATGAGCAGTTCTTC; CDR3 protein: CASSPLTSGDYNEQFF
clone size: .; J gene: TRBJ1-1; D gene: .; V gene: TRBV7-2; CDR3 DNA: TGTGCCAGCAGTGAGATCCTAGGAGCTTTCTTT; CDR3 protein: CASSEILGAFF
clone size: .; J gene: TRBJ2-2; D gene: .; V gene: TRBV6-1; CDR3 DNA: TGTGCCAGCAGGCCTCTGTCGATGGGGGGGGAGCTGTTTTTT; CDR3 protein: CASRPLSMGGELFF
clone size: .; J gene: TRBJ2-7; D gene: .; V gene: TRBV7-9; CDR3 DNA: TGTGCCAGCAGCACACAAGGGGACTACGAGCAGTACTTC; CDR3 protein: CASSTQGDYEQYF
clone size: few; J gene: TRBJ2-7; D gene: .; V gene: TRBV30; CDR3 DNA: TGTGCCTGGGCGAGCTCCTACGAGCAGTACTTC; CDR3 protein: CAWASSYEQYF